Listed here are 5 T cell receptor beta chains from one sample, sequenced in a study of T cells after posttransplantation cyclophosphamide. Clones were read by immunoSEQ multiplex PCR, and TCRdb kept only the in-frame ones, dropping some. The sample yields about 8,000 clones, without any singletons. Busulfan-fludarabine conditioning, marrow transplant, and cyclophosphamide on days +3 and +4 were administered. The source was PBMCs, collected after allogeneic stem cell transplant with posttransplant cyclophosphamide. These receptors came from a female patient between 50 and 59 years old who received an allogeneic stem cell transplant from a related donor, was CMV-positive, and had no GVHD. Some T cells may trace back to the graft donor.

This clone was seen ten or more times. This sequence joins TRBV30 and TRBJ1-1; no clear D. Trimming took off 0 bases at V and 4 bases at J, with 15 bases between the two ends. This CDR3 comprises 15 residues. Germline V gene sequence: CDR1 GTSNPN, CDR2 SVGIG (reference sequence). This CDR3 reads CAWSVPRGTGTEAFF. The CDR3 DNA follows: TGTGCCTGGAGTGTACCCCGGGGAACGGGCACTGAAGCTTTCTTT.

This clone appeared many times. This sequence joins TRBV19 and TRBJ2-1, with TRBD2 identical over 11 bases. V shed 6 bases, J shed 4 bases, and the junction held 8 bases outside the gene matches. Looked up from germline, CDR1 is LNHDA and CDR2 is SQIVND (reference sequence). The CDR3 totals 16 residues. The DNA for the CDR3 is TGTGCCAGTAGGACCTTAGCGGGAGGGTTATACAATGAGCAGTTCTTC. Residues: CASRTLAGGLYNEQFF.

This clone was observed at least ten times. The chain employs TRBV6-2 or TRBV6-3 and TRBJ1-4, with D perhaps matching TRBD1 (6 bases). Between the trimmed V and J ends, which lost 4 bases and 10 bases, there was a span of 10 bases. Germline V gene sequence: CDR1 MNHEY, CDR2 SVGEGT. CDR3 length: 12 amino acids. The CDR3 region is CASSLVQGKLFF. Written as DNA, the CDR3 is TGTGCCAGCAGTTTGGTACAGGGAAAACTGTTTTTT.

By sample share, this clone is medium-sized. V and J are TRBV4-2 and TRBJ1-3; the D is unclear. Trimming shortened V by 0 bases and J by 8 bases, and 14 bases separated the two germline ends. In germline, CDR1 is LGHNA, CDR2 YNFKEQ. The CDR3 spans 15 residues. CDR3 DNA: TGTGCCAGCAGCCAAGAAAATGTAGGGTTGGACACCATATATTTT. Its protein is CASSQENVGLDTIYF.

This clone was recorded at least ten times. The chain's CDR3 is CASSRMRLRAPTSGNSLVNYEQYF. CDR3 DNA sequence: TGTGCCAGCAGCCGTATGCGACTCCGAGCCCCGACTAGCGGGAACTCGTTAGTCAATTACGAGCAGTACTTC. The chain combines TRBV14 with TRBJ2-7; 11 bases match TRBD2. Germline CDR1 and CDR2: SGHDN and FVKESK. This CDR3 comprises 24 residues. V lost 4 bases and J lost 4; bases outside the gene matches: 33.